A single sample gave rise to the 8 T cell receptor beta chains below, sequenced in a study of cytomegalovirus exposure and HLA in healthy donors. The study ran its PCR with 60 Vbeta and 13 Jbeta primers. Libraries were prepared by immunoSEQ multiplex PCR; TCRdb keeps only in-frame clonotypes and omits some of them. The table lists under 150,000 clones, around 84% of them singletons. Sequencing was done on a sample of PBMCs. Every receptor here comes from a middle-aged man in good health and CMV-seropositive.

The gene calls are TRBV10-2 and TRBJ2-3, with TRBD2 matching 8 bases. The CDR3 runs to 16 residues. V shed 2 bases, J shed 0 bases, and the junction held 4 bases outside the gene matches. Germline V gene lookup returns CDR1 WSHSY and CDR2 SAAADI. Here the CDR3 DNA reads TGCGCCAGCAGTGAGGGCAGCGGGAGAAGCACAGATACGCAGTATTTT. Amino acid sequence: CASSEGSGRSTDTQYF.

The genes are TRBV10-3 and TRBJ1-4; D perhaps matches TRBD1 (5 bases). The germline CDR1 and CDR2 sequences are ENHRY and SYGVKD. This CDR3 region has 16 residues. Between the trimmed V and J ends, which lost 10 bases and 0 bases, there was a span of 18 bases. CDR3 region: CATHQGPRATNEKLFF. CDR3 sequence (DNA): TGTGCCACACACCAGGGTCCCCGTGCAACTAATGAAAAACTGTTTTTT.

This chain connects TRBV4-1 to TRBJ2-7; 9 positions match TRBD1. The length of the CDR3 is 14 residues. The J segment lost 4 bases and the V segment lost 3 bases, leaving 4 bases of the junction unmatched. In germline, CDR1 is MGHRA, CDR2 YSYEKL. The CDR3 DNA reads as TGCGCCAGCAGCCACACGACAGGGGGATACGAGCAGTACTTC. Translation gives CASSHTTGGYEQYF.

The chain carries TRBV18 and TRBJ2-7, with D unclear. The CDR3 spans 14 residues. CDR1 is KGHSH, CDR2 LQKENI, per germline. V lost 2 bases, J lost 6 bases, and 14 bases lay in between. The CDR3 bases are TGTGCCAGCTCACCAGGGCCAGGCCTCATCGAGCAGTACTTC. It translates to CASSPGPGLIEQYF.

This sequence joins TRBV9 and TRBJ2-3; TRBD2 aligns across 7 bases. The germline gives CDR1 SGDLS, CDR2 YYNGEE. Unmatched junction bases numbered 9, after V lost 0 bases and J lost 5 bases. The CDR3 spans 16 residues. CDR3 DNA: TGTGCCAGCAGCGTAGCTTCCCGAGTAGCGGGAGATACGCAGTATTTT. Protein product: CASSVASRVAGDTQYF.

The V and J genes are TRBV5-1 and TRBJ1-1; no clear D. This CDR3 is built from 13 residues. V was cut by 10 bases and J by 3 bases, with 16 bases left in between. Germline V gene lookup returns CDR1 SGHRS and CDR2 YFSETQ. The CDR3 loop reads CASSSVRDTEAFF. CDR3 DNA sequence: TGCGCCTCATCCTCGGTCCGGGACACTGAAGCTTTCTTT.

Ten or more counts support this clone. CDR3 bases: TGTGCCAGCAGCCGCCAGGGACAGGGCCATCAGCCCCAGCATTTT. Its protein is CASSRQGQGHQPQHF. The V and J genes are TRBV4-2 and TRBJ1-5; 9 nucleotides align to TRBD1. CDR1 is LGHNA and CDR2 is YNFKEQ in the germline V gene. There are 15 residues in the CDR3. The ends lost 4 bases at V and 5 bases at J; junction bases unmatched: 6.

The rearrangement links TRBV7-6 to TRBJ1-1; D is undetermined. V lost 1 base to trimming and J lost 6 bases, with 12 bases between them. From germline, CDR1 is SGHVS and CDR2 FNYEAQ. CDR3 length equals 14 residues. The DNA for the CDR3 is TGTGCCAGCAGCTTAGAGGCCGGAGAGGCTGAAGCTTTCTTT. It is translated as CASSLEAGEAEAFF. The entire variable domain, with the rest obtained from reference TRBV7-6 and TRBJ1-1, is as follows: GAGVSQSPRYKVTKRGQDVALRCDPISGHVSLYWYRQALGQGPEFLTYFNYEAQQDKSGLPNDRFSAERPEGSISTLTIQRTEQRDSAMYRCASSLEAGEAEAFFGQGTRLTVV.